Listed below are T cell receptor beta chains from one sample, sequenced in a study of PD-L1 blockade in urothelial cancer. The protocol was immunoSEQ multiplex PCR, while the TCRdb copy is restricted to in-frame clones and leaves out a portion. The repertoire holds tens of thousands of clones, around 87% seen once, with 1.5% to 2% in the top ten. The sequencing used PBMCs, collected around atezolizumab (anti-PD-L1) treatment. These receptors came from a man aged 55-75 years with urothelial cancer. Both conserved end residues are part of each CDR3. A D gene is named only where the DNA matches it firmly. Size is omitted from some rows. Given values are once, few, many or a class for expanded clones.

len	d_gene	j_gene	v_gene	abundance	CDR3aa	CDR3nt
16	TRBD2	TRBJ2-5	TRBV19	-	CASSRTSGAPGETQYF	TGTGCCAGTAGTCGGACTAGCGGGGCCCCGGGAGAGACCCAGTACTTC
18	TRBD1	TRBJ1-5	TRBV4-2	few	CASSYDYRDRVSNQPQHF	TGTGCCAGCAGCTACGACTACCGGGACAGGGTTAGCAATCAGCCCCAGCATTTT
15	TRBD1	TRBJ2-7	TRBV9	few	CASSVGAGGAYEQYF	TGTGCCAGCAGCGTAGGAGCAGGGGGCGCATACGAGCAGTACTTC
18	TRBD1	TRBJ2-2	TRBV7-9	-	CASSDPSGQGASGGELFF	TGTGCCAGCAGCGACCCTTCGGGACAGGGGGCTTCGGGCGGGGAGCTGTTTTTT
13	-	TRBJ1-6	TRBV30	once	CAWEGDQGRPLHF	TGTGCCTGGGAAGGGGACCAGGGGCGGCCCCTCCACTTT
15	TRBD1	TRBJ2-3	TRBV5-1	-	CASSHGTGNTDTQYF	TGCGCCAGCAGCCACGGGACAGGGAACACAGATACGCAGTATTTT
15	-	TRBJ2-5	TRBV4-1	-	CASSQERAGRETQYF	TGCGCCAGCAGCCAAGAGAGGGCGGGAAGAGAGACCCAGTACTTC
15	-	TRBJ2-1	TRBV6-6	-	CASRQRQGTYNEQFF	TGTGCCAGCAGACAAAGGCAGGGAACCTACAATGAGCAGTTCTTC
14	-	TRBJ2-1	TRBV4-3	-	CASSQEPRGNEQFF	TGCGCCAGCAGCCAAGAACCAAGAGGGAATGAGCAGTTCTTC
14	-	TRBJ1-2	TRBV2	-	CASSVNPTAYGYTF	TGTGCCAGCAGCGTCAACCCGACAGCCTATGGCTACACCTTC
12	-	TRBJ1-5	TRBV28	-	CASAFWSKPQHF	TGTGCCAGCGCTTTTTGGAGTAAGCCCCAGCATTTT
13	-	TRBJ1-3	TRBV7-2	-	CASRYDRRNTIYF	TGTGCCAGCAGATACGACAGGAGAAACACCATATATTTT
13	-	TRBJ1-2	TRBV30	-	CAWIREAGGGYTF	TGTGCCTGGATCCGAGAGGCGGGGGGTGGCTACACCTTC
18	TRBD2	TRBJ2-1	TRBV7-2	-	CASSRPPSGGSSYNEQFF	TGTGCCAGCAGCAGACCCCCTAGCGGGGGTAGCTCCTACAATGAGCAGTTCTTC
14	-	TRBJ2-1	TRBV11-1	-	CASSDTGSYNEQFF	TGTGCCAGCAGCGATACGGGCTCCTACAATGAGCAGTTCTTC
12	-	TRBJ2-7	TRBV5-1	-	CASSSRSYEQYF	TGCGCCAGCTCCAGTCGAAGCTACGAGCAGTACTTC
15	-	TRBJ1-1	TRBV28	once	CASSFLGGRDTEAFF	TGTGCCAGCAGTTTTCTAGGGGGAAGGGACACTGAAGCTTTCTTT
15	-	TRBJ2-2	TRBV7-2	few	CASSLTTVNTGELFF	TGTGCCAGCAGCTTGACTACCGTGAACACCGGGGAGCTGTTTTTT
16	-	TRBJ2-7	TRBV6-1	-	CASSEAGPQGSYEQYF	TGTGCCAGCAGTGAAGCGGGGCCCCAGGGCTCCTACGAGCAGTACTTC
13	-	TRBJ1-1	TRBV6-6	-	CASRNGGDTEAFF	TGTGCCAGCAGAAATGGGGGGGACACTGAAGCTTTCTTT
16	TRBD2	TRBJ2-1	TRBV7-6	-	CASRGTSGSSYNEQFF	TGTGCCAGCAGGGGGACTAGCGGGAGCTCCTACAATGAGCAGTTCTTC
15	TRBD1	TRBJ2-2	TRBV9	-	CASSVTQGVTGELFF	TGTGCCAGCAGCGTAACTCAGGGGGTAACCGGGGAGCTGTTTTTT
18	-	TRBJ1-2	TRBV28	-	CASSSKGIGRGGFYGYTF	TGTGCCAGCAGTTCAAAAGGAATCGGGAGGGGGGGTTTCTATGGCTACACCTTC
14	-	TRBJ2-7	TRBV7-2	-	CASSLEDSYYEQYF	TGTGCCAGCAGCTTAGAAGACAGTTACTACGAGCAGTACTTC
15	TRBD2	TRBJ2-7	TRBV27	-	CASSLSAGGAYEQYF	TGTGCCAGCAGTTTGTCAGCGGGAGGGGCCTACGAGCAGTACTTC
13	TRBD1	TRBJ1-2	TRBV10-3	-	CAITPQGEGGYTF	TGTGCCATCACCCCACAGGGGGAAGGTGGCTACACCTTC
14	-	TRBJ1-2	TRBV5-5	-	CASSEGVGVVGYTF	TGTGCCAGCTCCGAAGGGGTAGGAGTTGTAGGCTACACCTTC
15	-	TRBJ2-3	TRBV5-5	-	CASRRTQGGTDTQYF	TGTGCCAGTAGGCGAACACAGGGTGGCACAGATACGCAGTATTTT
16	TRBD2	TRBJ2-3	TRBV4-1	-	CASSQPPGLASDTQYF	TGCGCCAGCAGCCAACCTCCGGGACTAGCTTCAGATACGCAGTATTTT
14	-	TRBJ2-6	TRBV19	-	CASSTRAGANVLTF	TGTGCCAGTAGTACGCGGGCTGGGGCCAACGTCCTGACTTTC
16	-	TRBJ1-2	TRBV5-6	-	CASSLVGPNTRNGYTF	TGTGCCAGCAGCTTGGTAGGGCCAAACACTAGGAATGGCTACACCTTC
13	-	TRBJ1-2	TRBV25-1	-	CASSYREYYGYTF	TGTGCCAGCAGCTACAGGGAATACTATGGCTACACCTTC
14	TRBD1	TRBJ1-5	TRBV28	-	CASSMDRGRQPQHF	TGTGCCAGCAGCATGGACAGGGGGCGTCAGCCCCAGCATTTT
14	-	TRBJ1-2	TRBV18	-	CARVFSGGVDGYTF	TGTGCCAGGGTGTTTAGTGGGGGGGTCGATGGCTACACCTTC
14	TRBD2	TRBJ2-7	TRBV10-2	few	CASSERGGSYEQYF	TGCGCCAGCAGTGAACGGGGGGGGTCCTACGAGCAGTACTTC
17	-	TRBJ2-2	TRBV7-3	-	CASSLTSTNSPAGELFF	TGTGCCAGCAGCTTAACCTCGACTAACTCACCCGCCGGGGAGCTGTTTTTT
14	-	TRBJ2-3	TRBV7-2	-	CASSLASGTDTQYF	TGTGCCAGCAGCTTAGCCTCCGGGACAGATACGCAGTATTTT
15	TRBD1	TRBJ2-3	TRBV6-6	-	CASRRTGGGTDTQYF	TGTGCCAGCAGGCGGACAGGGGGTGGCACAGATACGCAGTATTTT
15	-	TRBJ2-2	TRBV7-3	-	CASRPTVDTTGELFF	TGTGCCAGCAGACCTACCGTCGATACCACCGGGGAGCTGTTTTTT
14	-	TRBJ2-3	TRBV19	-	CASSPSAGTDTQYF	TGTGCCAGTAGTCCTTCCGCGGGAACAGATACGCAGTATTTT
15	-	TRBJ1-5	TRBV7-6	-	CASSLDPGNNQPQHF	TGTGCCAGCAGCTTAGATCCAGGGAACAATCAGCCCCAGCATTTT
14	TRBD1	TRBJ2-3	TRBV6-1	-	CAESRDRMTDTQYF	TGTGCCGAGAGCCGGGACAGGATGACAGATACGCAGTATTTT
14	TRBD1	TRBJ1-1	TRBV7-9	-	CASRGQGVNTEAFF	TGTGCCAGCAGGGGACAGGGGGTGAACACTGAAGCTTTCTTT
19	TRBD1	TRBJ1-5	TRBV7-8	-	CASSSSGTGAVGGNQPQHF	TGTGCCAGCAGCTCCAGCGGGACAGGGGCGGTCGGCGGCAATCAGCCCCAGCATTTT
14	TRBD1	TRBJ1-6	TRBV7-6	few	CASSLSDRGSPLHF	TGTGCCAGCAGCTTAAGTGACAGGGGCTCACCCCTCCACTTT
15	TRBD1	TRBJ1-4	TRBV2	-	CASSPPTGGNEKLFF	TGTGCCAGCAGTCCTCCGACAGGGGGTAATGAAAAACTGTTTTTT
15	-	TRBJ2-5	TRBV5-1	-	CASSSLGLGQETQYF	TGCGCCAGCAGCTCACTAGGTTTGGGACAAGAGACCCAGTACTTC
13	-	TRBJ2-5	TRBV9	-	CASSGERKETQYF	TGTGCCAGCAGCGGAGAGAGAAAAGAGACCCAGTACTTC
16	-	TRBJ2-3	TRBV23-1	-	CASPSQGRNHTDTQYF	TGCGCCAGCCCCTCTCAGGGGAGAAACCACACAGATACGCAGTATTTT
14	-	TRBJ2-3	TRBV7-2	-	CASSLQGGTDTQYF	TGTGCCAGCAGCCTACAGGGCGGCACAGATACGCAGTATTTT
14	-	TRBJ2-2	TRBV2	-	CASSVQTNTGELFF	TGTGCCAGCAGTGTCCAGACGAACACCGGGGAGCTGTTTTTT
14	TRBD1	TRBJ2-5	TRBV5-6	-	CASSGTGTRETQYF	TGTGCCAGCAGCGGGACAGGGACGCGGGAGACCCAGTACTTC
14	TRBD2	TRBJ2-3	TRBV5-1	-	CASMSSRGTDTQYF	TGCGCCAGCATGTCGTCGCGGGGGACAGATACGCAGTATTTT
16	TRBD1	TRBJ2-1	TRBV4-1	-	CASSQVGTGAGNEQFF	TGCGCCAGCAGCCAAGTTGGGACAGGGGCGGGCAATGAGCAGTTCTTC
13	-	TRBJ2-7	TRBV7-2	-	CASSPGALGEQYF	TGTGCCAGCAGCCCTGGAGCGCTTGGCGAGCAGTACTTC
16	TRBD1	TRBJ1-3	TRBV11-1	-	CASSSPGQPVGNTIYF	TGTGCCAGCAGCTCGCCGGGACAGCCTGTCGGAAACACCATATATTTT
15	TRBD2	TRBJ2-3	TRBV7-3	-	CASSLRGGTTDTQYF	TGTGCCAGCAGCCTCCGGGGGGGCACCACAGATACGCAGTATTTT
15	TRBD2	TRBJ2-1	TRBV12-5	-	CASGQGLAGYNEQFF	TGTGCTAGTGGCCAAGGACTAGCGGGATACAATGAGCAGTTCTTC
15	-	TRBJ2-1	TRBV7-2	-	CASSSVAGPSPEQFF	TGTGCCAGCAGCTCCGTCGCGGGACCGTCCCCGGAGCAGTTCTTC
15	-	TRBJ2-1	TRBV4-1	once	CASSQEGGPPNEQFF	TGCGCCAGCAGCCAAGAAGGAGGGCCACCCAATGAGCAGTTCTTC